The clone carrying this T cell receptor beta chain was recorded many times. What it recognizes is unknown. This record comes from a study of CD8 T cells in ankylosing spondylitis. Whole-study findings and limits: As reported, disease-linked clones showed significant enrichment in matched ankylosing spondylitis synovial fluid.

Germline CDR1 reads DFQATT; CDR2 reads SNEGSKA (reference sequence). CDR3 size: 15 residues. V gave up 5 bases and J gave up 4 bases, with 17 bases separating them. Via MiXCR, TCRdb re-called the 5' RACE reads, giving one row per CDR3 protein. The sample consists of about 230,000 distinct CDR3 sequences, roughly 8.2% of them appearing once. The specimen was blood, either unsorted or a sorted T cell fraction (not recorded which). The sequence derives from a female donor with ankylosing spondylitis or in good health (not recorded which). The chain has TRBV20-1 and TRBJ1-4; no firm D call. CDR3 sequence: CSARSLSGVNEKLFF. CDR3 nucleotides: TGCAGTGCTCGCTCCCTGTCCGGTGTTAATGAAAAACTGTTTTTT.